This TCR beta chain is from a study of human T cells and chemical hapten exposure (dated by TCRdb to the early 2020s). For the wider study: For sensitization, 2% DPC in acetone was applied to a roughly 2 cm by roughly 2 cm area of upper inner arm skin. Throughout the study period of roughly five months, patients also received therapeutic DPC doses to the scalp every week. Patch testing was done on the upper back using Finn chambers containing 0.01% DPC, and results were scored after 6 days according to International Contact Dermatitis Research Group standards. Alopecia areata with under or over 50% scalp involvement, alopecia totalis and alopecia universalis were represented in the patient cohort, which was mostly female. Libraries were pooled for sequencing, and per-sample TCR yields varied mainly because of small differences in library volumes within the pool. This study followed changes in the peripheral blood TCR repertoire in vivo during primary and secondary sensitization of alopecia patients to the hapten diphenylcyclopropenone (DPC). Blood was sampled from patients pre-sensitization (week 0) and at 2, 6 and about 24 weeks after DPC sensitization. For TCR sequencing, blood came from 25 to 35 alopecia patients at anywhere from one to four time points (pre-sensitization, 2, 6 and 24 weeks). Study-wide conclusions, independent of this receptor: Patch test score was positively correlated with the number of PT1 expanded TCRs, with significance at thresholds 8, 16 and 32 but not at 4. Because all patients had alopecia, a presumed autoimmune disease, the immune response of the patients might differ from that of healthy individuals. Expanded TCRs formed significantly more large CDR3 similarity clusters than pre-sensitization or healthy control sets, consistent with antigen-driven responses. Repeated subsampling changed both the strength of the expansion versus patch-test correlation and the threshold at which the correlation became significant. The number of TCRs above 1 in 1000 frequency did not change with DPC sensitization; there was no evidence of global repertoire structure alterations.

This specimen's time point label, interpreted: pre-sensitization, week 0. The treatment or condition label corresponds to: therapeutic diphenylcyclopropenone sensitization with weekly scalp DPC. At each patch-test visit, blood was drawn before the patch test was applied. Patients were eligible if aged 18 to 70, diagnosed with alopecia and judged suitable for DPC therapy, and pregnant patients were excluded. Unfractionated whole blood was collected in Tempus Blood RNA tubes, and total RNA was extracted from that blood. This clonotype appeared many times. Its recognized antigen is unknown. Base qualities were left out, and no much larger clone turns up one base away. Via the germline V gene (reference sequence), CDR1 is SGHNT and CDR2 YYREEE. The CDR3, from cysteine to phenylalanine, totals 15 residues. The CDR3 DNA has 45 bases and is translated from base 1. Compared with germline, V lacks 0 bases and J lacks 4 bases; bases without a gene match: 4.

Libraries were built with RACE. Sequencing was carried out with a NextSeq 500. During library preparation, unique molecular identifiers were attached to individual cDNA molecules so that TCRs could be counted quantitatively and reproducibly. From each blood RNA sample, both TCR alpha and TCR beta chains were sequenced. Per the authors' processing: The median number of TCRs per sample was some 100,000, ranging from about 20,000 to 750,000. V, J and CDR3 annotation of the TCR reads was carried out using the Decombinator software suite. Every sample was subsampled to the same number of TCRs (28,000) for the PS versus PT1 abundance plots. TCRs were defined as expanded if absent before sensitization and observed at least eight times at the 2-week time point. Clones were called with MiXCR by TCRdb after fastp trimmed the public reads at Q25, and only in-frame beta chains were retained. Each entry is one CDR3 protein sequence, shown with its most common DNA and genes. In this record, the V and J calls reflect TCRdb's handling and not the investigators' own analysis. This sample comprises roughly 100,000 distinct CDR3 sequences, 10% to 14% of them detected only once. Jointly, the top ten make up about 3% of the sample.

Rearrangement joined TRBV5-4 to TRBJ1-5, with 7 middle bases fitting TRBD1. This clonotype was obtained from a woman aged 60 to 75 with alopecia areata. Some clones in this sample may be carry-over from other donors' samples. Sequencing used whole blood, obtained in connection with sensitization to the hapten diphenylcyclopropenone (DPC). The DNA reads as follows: TGTGCCAGCAGCTTGGGAGGACAGGTTAATCAGCCCCAGCATTTT. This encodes CASSLGGQVNQPQHF. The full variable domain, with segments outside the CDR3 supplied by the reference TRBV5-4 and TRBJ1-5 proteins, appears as ETGVTQSPTHLIKTRGQQVTLRCSSQSGHNTVSWYQQALGQGPQFIFQYYREEENGRGNFPPRFSGLQFPNYSSELNVNALELDDSALYLCASSLGGQVNQPQHFGDGTRLSIL.